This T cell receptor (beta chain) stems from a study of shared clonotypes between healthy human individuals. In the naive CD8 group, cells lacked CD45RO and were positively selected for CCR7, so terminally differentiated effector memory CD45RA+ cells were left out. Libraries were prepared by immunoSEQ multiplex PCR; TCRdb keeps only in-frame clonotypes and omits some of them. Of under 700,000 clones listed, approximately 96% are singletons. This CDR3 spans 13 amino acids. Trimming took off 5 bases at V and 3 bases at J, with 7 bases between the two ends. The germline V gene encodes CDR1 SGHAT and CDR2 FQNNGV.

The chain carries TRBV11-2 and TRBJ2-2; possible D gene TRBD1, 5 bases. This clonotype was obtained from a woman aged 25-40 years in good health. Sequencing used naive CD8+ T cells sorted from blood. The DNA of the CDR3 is TGTGCCAGCAGCCCAGGGTACACCGGGGAGCTGTTTTTT. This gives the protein CASSPGYTGELFF. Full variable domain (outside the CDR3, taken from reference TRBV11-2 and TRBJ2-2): EAGVAQSPRYKIIEKRQSVAFWCNPISGHATLYWYQQILGQGPKLLIQFQNNGVVDDSQLPKDRFSAERLKGVDSTLKIQPAKLEDSAVYLCASSPGYTGELFFGEGSRLTVL.